These T cell receptor beta chains were read from a single sample in a study of blood T cell repertoires in COVID-19. Only in-frame clones appear in the TCRdb table, and some are missing; sequencing was by immunoSEQ multiplex PCR. This table has 350,000 to 500,000 clones, about 88% appearing once. Sequenced sample: PBMCs or T cells enriched from blood (not recorded which). All receptors derive from a woman in her late teens or twenties who had been exposed to COVID-19. The CDR3 runs from the conserved cysteine through the conserved F or W. D genes are given only for firm matches. The size of a clone is reported for some rows only, either as once, few or many, or as a class for expanded clones.

clone size	V gene	D gene	J gene	CDR3 DNA	CDR3 protein
NA	TRBV30	NA	TRBJ1-6	TGTGCCTGGAGTGTAAAAAATAGCTCCTATAATTCACCCCTCCACTTT	CAWSVKNSSYNSPLHF
NA	TRBV6-5	NA	TRBJ2-6	TGTGCCAGCTTGAGTGGGGCCAACGTCCTGACTTTC	CASLSGANVLTF
NA	TRBV28	TRBD1	TRBJ1-5	TGTGCCAGCCCCGGACCGGGACAGGGAAATCAGCCCCAGCATTTT	CASPGPGQGNQPQHF
NA	TRBV18	TRBD2	TRBJ2-7	TGTGCCAGCTCACCACCCGGACTAGCGGGTGCCTACGAGCAGTACTTC	CASSPPGLAGAYEQYF
once	TRBV2	NA	TRBJ1-4	TGTGCCAGCAGCGAGGGAGCTCCCCCCACCAATGAAAAACTGTTTTTT	CASSEGAPPTNEKLFF
once	TRBV6-6	TRBD1	TRBJ1-6	TGTGCCAGCAGCCTCAGGGGGGTGAATTCACCCCTCCACTTT	CASSLRGVNSPLHF
few	TRBV29-1	NA	TRBJ2-2	TGCAGCCTACTGACAGGGAACACCGGGGAGCTGTTTTTT	CSLLTGNTGELFF
NA	TRBV18	TRBD1	TRBJ2-7	TGTGCCAGCTCAGTTACGGACAGGTCCTACGAGCAGTACTTC	CASSVTDRSYEQYF
NA	TRBV19	NA	TRBJ1-5	TGTGCCAGTAGTATAGGAGGCAATCAGCCCCAGCATTTT	CASSIGGNQPQHF
NA	TRBV5-1	NA	TRBJ1-1	TGCGCCAGCAGCTCGGGACAGAACACTGAAGCTTTCTTT	CASSSGQNTEAFF
NA	TRBV4-3	TRBD1	TRBJ1-2	TGCGCCAGCAGCCAAGATCGGGGACAGGGCTATGGCTACACCTTC	CASSQDRGQGYGYTF
NA	TRBV6-5	NA	TRBJ2-7	TGTGCCAGCAGACTCGGAGAGGGAAGAGGCTACGAGCAGTACTTC	CASRLGEGRGYEQYF
NA	TRBV6-5	TRBD1	TRBJ1-6	TGTGCCAGCAGGCTGGACAGGGGAGGTTCACCCCTCCACTTT	CASRLDRGGSPLHF
NA	TRBV7-2	NA	TRBJ1-4	TGTGCCAGCAGCGTACAGGGTACTACTAATGAAAAACTGTTTTTT	CASSVQGTTNEKLFF
NA	TRBV19	TRBD2	TRBJ2-7	TGTGCCAGTCAGCGGGAGGGTCGTGGAGGGGCCTACGAGCAGTACTTC	CASQREGRGGAYEQYF
NA	TRBV28	TRBD2	TRBJ2-3	TGTGCCAGCGGGACTAGCCTTACACGCACAGATACGCAGTATTTT	CASGTSLTRTDTQYF
NA	TRBV18	TRBD2	TRBJ2-7	TGTGCCAGCTCACCACCAGGGCTAGCGGGGGGGTCCTACGAGCAGTACTTC	CASSPPGLAGGSYEQYF
NA	TRBV21-1	NA	TRBJ1-5	TGTGCCAGCAGCAAAGAAAACCGGGACAGGGCTAATAGCAATCAGCCCCAGCATTTT	CASSKENRDRANSNQPQHF
NA	TRBV28	TRBD2	TRBJ2-7	TGTGCCAGCAGTTTTGTCCTAGCGGGGACCTACGAGCAGTACTTC	CASSFVLAGTYEQYF
NA	TRBV3-1/TRBV3-2	TRBD2	TRBJ2-7	TGTGCCAGCAGCCCTACTAGCGGGGGGAAATACGAGCAGTACTTC	CASSPTSGGKYEQYF
NA	TRBV24-1	NA	TRBJ2-5	TGTGCCACCAGTGATGGAGGGCGAGAGACCCAGTACTTC	CATSDGGRETQYF
NA	TRBV18	NA	TRBJ2-5	TGTGCCAGCTCACCGTATCAGGGACAAGAGACCCAGTACTTC	CASSPYQGQETQYF
NA	TRBV4-1	TRBD2	TRBJ2-7	TGCGCCAGCAGCCTATCAGGGGCGCTAGCGGGAGGTTCCTACGAGCAGTACTTC	CASSLSGALAGGSYEQYF
once	TRBV6-4	NA	TRBJ1-2	TGTGCCAGCAGCGAACAGGGAAACTATGGCTACACCTTC	CASSEQGNYGYTF
once	TRBV5-4	TRBD2	TRBJ2-2	TGTGCCAGCAGCTTGGATCTAGCGGGAGGATCGAACACCGGGGAGCTGTTTTTT	CASSLDLAGGSNTGELFF
NA	TRBV29-1	NA	TRBJ1-1	TGCAGCGTTCGAGGGTATAGTAACACTGAAGCTTTCTTT	CSVRGYSNTEAFF
NA	TRBV5-4	TRBD2	TRBJ2-3	TGTGCCAGCAGCTCCGAGTCGATTACTAGCGGGAGTAGGGACACGCAGTATTTT	CASSSESITSGSRDTQYF
NA	TRBV5-1	NA	TRBJ2-7	TGCGCCAGCAGTAGACAGTCCGGATCCTACGAGCAGTACTTC	CASSRQSGSYEQYF
NA	TRBV27	TRBD2	TRBJ2-1	TGTGCCAGCAGGAGGCTAGCGGGAGGGCCGGAGAATGAGCAGTTCTTC	CASRRLAGGPENEQFF
NA	TRBV9	NA	TRBJ2-7	TGTGCCAGCAGCGTTGGGGACTTCACCTACGAGCAGTACTTC	CASSVGDFTYEQYF
NA	TRBV30	TRBD1	TRBJ2-2	TGTGCCTGCCCCCCCCGGACAGGGGTTTTTAGAACCGGGGAGCTGTTTTTT	CACPPRTGVFRTGELFF
NA	TRBV6-5	TRBD2	TRBJ2-7	TGTGCCAGCGGAGGGACTAGCGGGAGGGCAAGTCTGTACTTC	CASGGTSGRASLYF
NA	TRBV12-5	TRBD2	TRBJ2-5	TGTGCTAGTGCTTTTGGAACCCTAGCGGGAGAGACCCAGTACTTC	CASAFGTLAGETQYF
NA	TRBV30	TRBD2	TRBJ2-3	TGTGCCTTAAGCGGGGGGGGGACAGATACGCAGTATTTT	CALSGGGTDTQYF
NA	TRBV18	NA	TRBJ1-4	TGTGCCAGCTCACCGCGGCAGAGCGAAAAACTGTTTTTT	CASSPRQSEKLFF
once	TRBV6-5	TRBD2	TRBJ2-7	TGTGCCAGCAGTTACGCACGGGAGGGCGAGCAGTACTTC	CASSYAREGEQYF
NA	TRBV12-3/TRBV12-4	NA	TRBJ2-7	TGTGCCAGCAGTCAATCCTACGAGCAGTACTTC	CASSQSYEQYF
NA	TRBV11-2	TRBD1	TRBJ2-7	TGTGCCAGCAGCTTAGGGACAGGGGGCTACGAGCAGTACTTC	CASSLGTGGYEQYF
few	TRBV11-2	NA	TRBJ1-4	TGTGCCAGCAGCCAAAACCCGCAGGTTGGGTCCTTAAATGAAAAACTGTTTTTT	CASSQNPQVGSLNEKLFF
NA	TRBV9	NA	TRBJ2-7	TGTGCCAGCAGCGTAGAAGTGATCCCCAGGGACGAGCAGTACTTC	CASSVEVIPRDEQYF
NA	TRBV5-1	TRBD1	TRBJ1-3	TGCGCCAGCAGTTTGGGCCAGGGGGAGAACACCATATATTTT	CASSLGQGENTIYF
NA	TRBV18	TRBD1	TRBJ1-6	TGTGCCAGCTCACCATCAGGGGGCCGCGATTCACCCCTCCACTTT	CASSPSGGRDSPLHF
NA	TRBV5-6	TRBD2	TRBJ2-2	TGTGCCAGCAGCTGGACTAGCGGGCGCACCGGGGAGCTGTTTTTT	CASSWTSGRTGELFF
NA	TRBV28	TRBD1	TRBJ1-4	TGTGCCAGCAGTTCGCCGGGACAGGGAAGAGGAGAAAAACTGTTTTTT	CASSSPGQGRGEKLFF
NA	TRBV28	TRBD1	TRBJ2-7	TGTGCCAGCAGTTTCCCCGGGACAGGGGTCAGGTCCTACGAGCAGTACTTC	CASSFPGTGVRSYEQYF
NA	TRBV3-1/TRBV3-2	NA	TRBJ1-6	TGTGCCAGCAGTCAACCGGGGGACTCACCCCTCCACTTT	CASSQPGDSPLHF
NA	TRBV5-1	TRBD1	TRBJ2-5	TGCGCCACCAGTACAGGGGAAGAGACCCAGTACTTC	CATSTGEETQYF
NA	TRBV18	TRBD1	TRBJ1-6	TGTGCCAGCTCATCGAGTGGGACAGGGGTTATTTCACCCCTCCACTTT	CASSSSGTGVISPLHF
NA	TRBV18	NA	TRBJ1-4	TGTGCCAGCTCACCTATCAACCGGGTGGGGGCTTATGAAAAACTGTTTTTT	CASSPINRVGAYEKLFF
NA	TRBV7-6	NA	TRBJ2-7	TGTGCCAGCAGCCTAGGGGACGGGGCCCTCGGGGGAGAGCAGTACTTC	CASSLGDGALGGEQYF
NA	TRBV30	NA	TRBJ2-1	TGTGCCTGGAGTGTAGCCCACTCCTACAATGAGCAGTTCTTC	CAWSVAHSYNEQFF
once	TRBV6-1	NA	TRBJ2-3	TGTGCCAGCAGTGCCGGATCAGGGTCTAGCACAGATACGCAGTATTTT	CASSAGSGSSTDTQYF
NA	TRBV3-1/TRBV3-2	TRBD2	TRBJ2-3	TGTGCCAGCAGCCAAGATCTACTAGCGGGAGTGGATACGCAGTATTTT	CASSQDLLAGVDTQYF